Listed below are T cell receptor beta chains from one sample, sequenced in a study of beta chain features in type 1 diabetes. Produced via immunoSEQ multiplex PCR; TCRdb's table is partial and in-frame only. The sample has over 650,000 clones; more than 12% are singletons. The sample consisted of naive CD4+ T cells from blood. These receptors originate from a man between 18 and 35 years old with type 1 diabetes. The CDR3 runs from the conserved cysteine through the conserved F or W. The order of the fields is CDR3 DNA, CDR3 protein, J gene, clone size, D gene, V gene. D genes are given only for firm matches. Expanded clones are given a class, and other clones once, few, many or no size at all.

TGTGCCAGCAGTGAAAGACAGGGGGCGCAGACTGAAGCTTTCTTT CASSERQGAQTEAFF TRBJ1-1 NA TRBD1 TRBV25-1
TGCGCCAGCAGTACGAACGTGGCGCAGGCGGATGGCTACACCTTC CASSTNVAQADGYTF TRBJ1-2 few NA TRBV5-1
TGTGCCTGGAGTGTATCCCGATCCCCTGGGAATTCACCCCTCCACTTT CAWSVSRSPGNSPLHF TRBJ1-6 NA NA TRBV30
TGTGCCTGGAGCCGCGACAGGTATTCTGAAAAACTGTTTTTT CAWSRDRYSEKLFF TRBJ1-4 NA NA TRBV30
TGTGCCAGCCGGGTAGGGAGCGGCAATGAGCAGTTCTTC CASRVGSGNEQFF TRBJ2-1 many NA TRBV7-9
TGTGCCTGGAGTTCCCAGGCCGATTATGGCTACACCTTC CAWSSQADYGYTF TRBJ1-2 NA NA TRBV30
TGTGCCAGCAGCTTAGCTACAGGGAGTATGGGGGAGCAGTACTTC CASSLATGSMGEQYF TRBJ2-7 NA NA TRBV7-2
TGTGCCAGCAGCCAAGCAGTGGCAGGGGGTAATAGCAATCAGCCCCAGCATTTT CASSQAVAGGNSNQPQHF TRBJ1-5 few TRBD1 TRBV4-2
TGTGCCAGCAGCACCTCCGGGCCGCCTCGGGGGGAGCTGTTTTTT CASSTSGPPRGELFF TRBJ2-2 NA NA TRBV6-5
TGCGCCAGCAGCTCCGGGACGGACTCCAGGCAGCCCCAGCATTTT CASSSGTDSRQPQHF TRBJ1-5 NA NA TRBV5-1
TGTGCCAGCAGCGTAGGACAGGGGAGCTCCTATAATTCACCCCTCCACTTT CASSVGQGSSYNSPLHF TRBJ1-6 NA TRBD1 TRBV9
TGTGCCAGCAGCTTGAATGGAGTGGGAGGCTACACCTTC CASSLNGVGGYTF TRBJ1-2 few NA TRBV7-9
TGTGCCAGCAGCGTAGAGAGGGAGCAGTTCTTC CASSVEREQFF TRBJ2-1 NA NA TRBV9
TGCGCCAGCAGCGAGCAGGGGGACTATGGCTACACCTTC CASSEQGDYGYTF TRBJ1-2 few TRBD1 TRBV5-1
TGTGCCAGCACCTTTCGGGACCACTACGAGCAGTACTTC CASTFRDHYEQYF TRBJ2-7 few NA TRBV11-2
TGTGCCAGCAGCCTGGGAAGCGGGAGCTCCTACAATGAGCAGTTCTTC CASSLGSGSSYNEQFF TRBJ2-1 NA TRBD2 TRBV5-4
TGTGCCAGCAGTACGAGACAGGGGGGAGAAAAACTGTTTTTT CASSTRQGGEKLFF TRBJ1-4 NA TRBD1 TRBV2
TGCAGCGTTCAACTGACTAGCGGGACCGGGGATACGCAGTATTTT CSVQLTSGTGDTQYF TRBJ2-3 NA TRBD2 TRBV29-1
TGCGCCAGCAGCTTGTTCGGGGCACTCAGCACAGATACGCAGTATTTT CASSLFGALSTDTQYF TRBJ2-3 NA NA TRBV5-1
TGTGCCAGCAGTAGACAGAGGGTTTCAACTAATGAAAAACTGTTTTTT CASSRQRVSTNEKLFF TRBJ1-4 NA NA TRBV27
TGTGCCAGCTCACACGGACAGGGCGAAGGGAGCAATCAGCCCCAGCATTTT CASSHGQGEGSNQPQHF TRBJ1-5 NA TRBD1 TRBV18
TGCGCCAGCAGCCCGAACCCTAGCGGAGACTACGAGCAGTACTTC CASSPNPSGDYEQYF TRBJ2-7 few TRBD2 TRBV5-1
TGTGCCAGCAGCGTAGCAGGGACAGAACCAAATGAGCAGTTCTTC CASSVAGTEPNEQFF TRBJ2-1 NA TRBD1 TRBV9
TGTGCCATCGGTGGGCGGGTGGGAGGCTCCTACGAGCAGTACTTC CAIGGRVGGSYEQYF TRBJ2-7 few NA TRBV10-3
TGTGCCAGCAGCTCCTCGACTAGCGGGAGGGTATACGAGCAGTACTTC CASSSSTSGRVYEQYF TRBJ2-7 NA TRBD2 TRBV27
TGTGCCAGCAGCCCAGGGGTGGCAGTCTCCTACGAGCAGTACTTC CASSPGVAVSYEQYF TRBJ2-7 NA NA TRBV7-9
TGTGCCAGCAACGTCAAGGCTGAAGCTTTCTTT CASNVKAEAFF TRBJ1-1 NA NA TRBV6-5
TGTGCCAGCAGTGGGGGGCTAGCGGGAGGGCCAGGCAATGAGCAGTTCTTC CASSGGLAGGPGNEQFF TRBJ2-1 NA TRBD2 TRBV2
TGTGCCAGCAGCGGACAGGGCGGGCGGCCCCAGCATTTT CASSGQGGRPQHF TRBJ1-5 few TRBD1 TRBV25-1
TGTGCCTGGAGTGTGCAATTGAACACTGAAGCTTTCTTT CAWSVQLNTEAFF TRBJ1-1 few NA TRBV30
TGTGCCAGCAGCTTCCGCAGGGCCTCCTACGAGCAGTACTTC CASSFRRASYEQYF TRBJ2-7 few NA TRBV11-1
TGTGCCAGCAGCTTACAGGGGAATCAGCCCCAGCATTTT CASSLQGNQPQHF TRBJ1-5 NA TRBD1 TRBV5-4
TGTGCCAGCAGTTACTTGGGGACAGGTGAAGCTTTCTTT CASSYLGTGEAFF TRBJ1-1 NA TRBD1 TRBV6-5
TGTGCCAGCAGCTTCCAAGAGACCCAGTACTTC CASSFQETQYF TRBJ2-5 many NA TRBV5-4
TGTGCCAGCAGCACCCGGACAGGGAGTGACACTGAAGCTTTCTTT CASSTRTGSDTEAFF TRBJ1-1 few TRBD1 TRBV9
TGCGCCAGCAGCTCGACTAGCGGCTCCTACAATGAGCAGTTCTTC CASSSTSGSYNEQFF TRBJ2-1 NA TRBD2 TRBV5-1
TGCGCCAGCAGCAGCGCAGGGGACGAGCAGTACTTC CASSSAGDEQYF TRBJ2-7 NA NA TRBV5-1
TGCGCCAGCAGCTCATCGTTGAACACTGAAGCTTTCTTT CASSSSLNTEAFF TRBJ1-1 NA NA TRBV5-1
TGCGCCAGCAGCCTCGGGAGGACGAACACTGAAGCTTTCTTT CASSLGRTNTEAFF TRBJ1-1 NA NA TRBV5-1
TGTGCCAGCAGTTTACCCCCGAGGGGCGGATCGCCCCAGCATTTT CASSLPPRGGSPQHF TRBJ1-5 NA NA TRBV28
TGTGCCAGCAGCGTATCAGGGTCTGGGAACACTGAAGCTTTCTTT CASSVSGSGNTEAFF TRBJ1-1 few NA TRBV9
TGTGCCAGCAGCCCGCCGTTGACGAGGAACGAAGCTTTCTTT CASSPPLTRNEAFF TRBJ1-1 few NA TRBV7-9
TGTGCCAGCAGCTTACACGGGAAAGGCACTGAAGCTTTCTTT CASSLHGKGTEAFF TRBJ1-1 few NA TRBV11-2
TGTGCCAGCAGCTTAGGACAGGCTCTTAGCAATCAGCCCCAGCATTTT CASSLGQALSNQPQHF TRBJ1-5 NA NA TRBV7-6
TGTGCCAGCAGCCGTTTCAGCGGGACACCATATGGCTACACCTTC CASSRFSGTPYGYTF TRBJ1-2 few NA TRBV14
TGTGCCAGCAGATCCTACATGAGAGCAACTAATGAAAAACTGTTTTTT CASRSYMRATNEKLFF TRBJ1-4 NA NA TRBV27